This T cell receptor (beta chain) was identified in a study of OX40 agonist ivuxolimab in advanced cancers. Per the germline V gene, CDR1 is SGHAT and CDR2 is FQNNGV. V shed 0 bases, J shed 2 bases, and the junction held 3 bases outside the gene matches. CDR3 length: 15 residues. Using immunoSEQ multiplex PCR, the repertoire was profiled, and TCRdb retains in-frame clones only, with some absent. This sample has about 100,000 clones; roughly four fifths occur once, and the top ten carry around 5.5%. Autoimmune disease history or systemic immunosuppression disqualified patients. The sample in question was CD4+ or CD8+ T cells sorted from blood, obtained in a trial of the OX40 agonist ivuxolimab. The receptor was derived from an adult with an advanced solid tumor such as melanoma, head and neck, liver or kidney cancer. The rearrangement links TRBV11-2 to TRBJ2-7, with TRBD2 matching over 8 bases. The CDR3 sequence is CASSLDRGGTYEQYF. CDR3 bases: TGTGCCAGCAGCTTAGATCGGGGGGGCACCTACGAGCAGTACTTC.